These T cell receptor beta chains were read from a single sample in a study of cytomegalovirus exposure and HLA in healthy donors. Profiled with immunoSEQ multiplex PCR; TCRdb holds only in-frame clones, not every one. The sample yields under 200,000 clones, about 75% seen once. The sample comprised PBMCs. The origin of the receptors is a middle-aged woman in good health and CMV-seropositive. The CDR3 runs from the conserved cysteine through the conserved F or W. A D gene is named only where the DNA matches it firmly. Clone sizes are given selectively: once, few, many, or a class where the clone is expanded.

TRBJ1-6 TRBV4-3 - - CASSQDATRSSPLHF TGCGCCAGCAGCCAAGATGCCACACGGAGTTCACCCCTCCACTTT
TRBJ2-1 TRBV7-2 - TRBD2 CASSLGGGSYNEQFF TGTGCCAGCAGCTTAGGGGGGGGATCCTACAATGAGCAGTTCTTC
TRBJ2-1 TRBV5-1 - - CASSLSPGGHNEQFF TGCGCCAGCAGCTTGTCGCCAGGGGGGCACAATGAGCAGTTCTTC
TRBJ2-5 TRBV7-2 - TRBD2 CASARGLAGVREQYF TGTGCCAGCGCTAGGGGACTAGCGGGAGTAAGAGAGCAGTACTTC
TRBJ1-1 TRBV10-1 once - CASSESGTWTLPGTEAFF TGCGCCAGCAGTGAGTCGGGGACATGGACACTACCGGGCACTGAAGCTTTCTTT
TRBJ2-5 TRBV18 - - CASSTREETQYF TGTGCCAGCTCGACGCGGGAAGAGACCCAGTACTTC
TRBJ1-2 TRBV5-4 once - CASSPLPDYGYTF TGTGCCAGCAGCCCCCTCCCCGACTATGGCTACACCTTC
TRBJ2-7 TRBV11-2 few - CASSHLRGYEQYF TGTGCCAGCAGCCACTTACGGGGCTACGAGCAGTACTTC
TRBJ2-7 TRBV7-2 - TRBD2 CASSLDPSGRVYF TGTGCCAGCAGCTTAGATCCTAGCGGGAGAGTGTACTTC
TRBJ1-3 TRBV7-2 - - CASSLGIGGLSGNTIYF TGTGCCAGCAGCTTAGGAATCGGGGGACTCTCTGGAAACACCATATATTTT
TRBJ2-3 TRBV6-6 - TRBD2 CASGIAGGTDTQYF TGTGCCAGCGGGATAGCGGGAGGCACAGATACGCAGTATTTT
TRBJ1-2 TRBV5-4 - - CASSLAQTSRGYTF TGTGCCAGCAGCTTGGCACAGACGTCCAGGGGCTACACCTTC
TRBJ2-2 TRBV9 - - CASSVGQGGRTGELFF TGTGCCAGCAGCGTAGGCCAGGGGGGAAGGACCGGGGAGCTGTTTTTT
TRBJ1-4 TRBV7-9 - TRBD1 CASSFTQGAVGKLFF TGTGCCAGCAGCTTTACACAGGGGGCGGTTGGAAAACTGTTTTTT
TRBJ1-2 TRBV6-1 - - CASSEGSGYTF TGTGCCAGCAGTGAAGGGAGTGGCTACACCTTC
TRBJ2-5 TRBV29-1 - - CSGQTSSVSQETQYF TGCAGCGGCCAGACATCTTCCGTGAGCCAAGAGACCCAGTACTTC
TRBJ2-7 TRBV19 - - CASRLGGTDEDEQYF TGTGCCAGTCGATTAGGGGGGACAGATGAGGACGAGCAGTACTTC
TRBJ1-1 TRBV7-3 few - CASTHGGAAEAFF TGTGCCAGCACACATGGGGGCGCCGCTGAAGCTTTCTTT
TRBJ1-1 TRBV19 - TRBD1 CASGDRMNTEAFF TGTGCCAGTGGGGACAGGATGAACACTGAAGCTTTCTTT
TRBJ2-7 TRBV28 - TRBD2 CASSLSPGLGTSLNEQYF TGTGCCAGCAGTTTATCCCCCGGACTGGGGACTAGCCTTAACGAGCAGTACTTC
TRBJ1-2 TRBV28 - - CASSSYRVYGYTF TGTGCCAGCAGTTCATACAGGGTCTATGGCTACACCTTC
TRBJ1-1 TRBV28 - - CASSHRSYFF TGTGCCAGCAGTCATCGGTCCTATTTCTTT
TRBJ2-5 TRBV7-3 - TRBD2 CASSYTTSGIGTQYF TGTGCCAGCAGTTACACGACTAGCGGGATCGGGACCCAGTACTTC
TRBJ2-2 TRBV7-2 - - CASSPTGNGELFF TGTGCCAGCAGCCCTACAGGGAACGGGGAGCTGTTTTTT
TRBJ2-7 TRBV11-1 - TRBD2 CASSRRGTRGSSEYDEQYF TGTGCCAGCAGCCGTCGCGGGACTAGAGGAAGTTCTGAGTACGACGAGCAGTACTTC
TRBJ2-7 TRBV10-3 few TRBD2 CAISDPRGGHGAYEQYF TGTGCCATCAGTGACCCTCGGGGAGGGCACGGGGCCTACGAGCAGTACTTC
TRBJ2-3 TRBV9 - TRBD2 CASSVGSGSADTQYF TGTGCCAGCAGCGTCGGTAGCGGGAGCGCAGATACGCAGTATTTT
TRBJ2-7 TRBV19 few TRBD1 CATGQIYEQYF TGTGCCACGGGACAGATCTACGAGCAGTACTTC
TRBJ2-1 TRBV27 - - CASSYNAGRGVFIRLNEQFF TGTGCCAGCAGTTATAACGCCGGGAGAGGGGTTTTTATTAGACTCAATGAGCAGTTCTTC
TRBJ1-1 TRBV19 - - CASQGSVLNTEAFF TGTGCCAGCCAGGGGTCGGTATTGAACACTGAAGCTTTCTTT
TRBJ1-6 TRBV19 few TRBD1 CASSVRDSNSPLHF TGTGCCAGTAGTGTCCGGGACAGTAATTCACCCCTCCACTTT
TRBJ1-5 TRBV21-1 few - CASSKRRFARNQPQHF TGTGCCAGCAGCAAAAGGAGGTTTGCGAGAAATCAGCCCCAGCATTTT
TRBJ2-4 TRBV4-2 - - CASSPLGQGPPGDIQYF TGTGCCAGCAGCCCTCTGGGGCAGGGTCCCCCGGGAGACATTCAGTACTTC
TRBJ1-2 TRBV28 - TRBD1 CASSSGQGAFYGYTF TGTGCCAGCAGTTCGGGACAGGGGGCGTTCTATGGCTACACCTTC
TRBJ1-3 TRBV4-1 - TRBD1 CASSRGQGKSGNTIYF TGCGCCAGCAGTCGCGGACAGGGTAAATCTGGAAACACCATATATTTT
TRBJ1-5 TRBV28 - - CASSLYQVRQFNQPQHF TGTGCCAGCAGTTTATATCAGGTGAGACAGTTCAATCAGCCCCAGCATTTT
TRBJ2-1 TRBV19 - TRBD1 CASAGGSYNEQFF TGTGCCAGTGCAGGGGGATCCTACAATGAGCAGTTCTTC
TRBJ2-7 TRBV5-4 few - CASSLLQGGGEQYF TGTGCCAGCAGCTTATTACAGGGCGGGGGCGAGCAGTACTTC
TRBJ2-1 TRBV9 once TRBD1 CASSPSSGQGAREQFF TGTGCCAGCAGCCCCTCCTCTGGACAGGGGGCGCGTGAGCAGTTCTTC
TRBJ1-4 TRBV28 - TRBD1 CASSLPGQASTEKLFF TGTGCCAGCAGCCTACCGGGACAGGCCTCTACTGAAAAACTGTTTTTT
TRBJ2-2 TRBV7-3 - - CASSLKLAGELFF TGTGCCAGCAGCTTAAAGCTAGCGGGGGAGCTGTTTTTT
TRBJ1-5 TRBV5-5 - TRBD1 CASSSGQGNNQPQHF TGTGCCAGCAGCTCTGGACAGGGGAATAACCAGCCCCAGCATTTT
TRBJ1-4 TRBV30 few - CAWSPGVGEKLFF TGTGCCTGGAGCCCCGGGGTGGGTGAAAAACTGTTTTTT
TRBJ2-3 TRBV19 once TRBD2 CASGVLAGADTQYF TGTGCCAGTGGCGTACTAGCGGGCGCAGATACGCAGTATTTT
TRBJ2-2 TRBV5-1 - - CASSLGQGGTGELFF TGCGCCAGCAGCTTGGGACAGGGAGGAACCGGGGAGCTGTTTTTT
TRBJ2-7 TRBV25-1 - TRBD2 CASSPYSGGRALYEQYF TGTGCCAGCAGTCCCTACAGCGGCGGGAGGGCCCTCTACGAGCAGTACTTC
TRBJ1-3 TRBV28 - - CASSTEAGAGNTIYF TGTGCCAGCAGTACAGAGGCAGGGGCTGGAAACACCATATATTTT
TRBJ1-2 TRBV2 - TRBD1 CASSAQGVEGYTF TGTGCCAGCAGTGCTCAGGGGGTAGAGGGCTACACCTTC
TRBJ2-1 TRBV6-5 few TRBD1 CASSSPGQGYNEQFF TGTGCCAGCAGTTCACCGGGACAGGGTTACAATGAGCAGTTCTTC
TRBJ2-7 TRBV7-8 - - CASSLPGHWGNEQYF TGTGCCAGCAGCTTACCGGGACACTGGGGGAACGAGCAGTACTTC
TRBJ2-3 TRBV7-3 - TRBD1 CASSSGTARTDTQYF TGTGCCAGCAGCTCGGGGACAGCCCGCACAGATACGCAGTATTTT
TRBJ1-3 TRBV7-9 - - CASSLDTLEGGNTIYF TGTGCCAGCAGCCTCGACACCCTCGAGGGAGGAAACACCATATATTTT
TRBJ2-3 TRBV4-1 - TRBD2 CASSHLLAGGRTDTQYF TGCGCCAGCAGCCATCTTTTAGCGGGAGGGCGCACAGATACGCAGTATTTT
TRBJ2-7 TRBV7-8 - - CASSSRGYEQYF TGTGCCAGCAGCTCCAGAGGCTACGAGCAGTACTTC
TRBJ1-2 TRBV10-1 - - CASSEGYASGYTF TGCGCCAGCAGTGAGGGTTATGCGAGTGGCTACACCTTC
TRBJ1-2 TRBV7-9 once TRBD1 CASSFGGTGANYGYTF TGTGCCAGCAGCTTTGGTGGGACAGGGGCTAACTATGGCTACACCTTC
TRBJ1-1 TRBV6-5 - TRBD1 CASSYSRVRGTEAFF TGTGCCAGCAGTTACTCGAGAGTCAGGGGGACTGAAGCTTTCTTT
TRBJ2-1 TRBV19 - TRBD2 CASSPQGLAGPSYNEQFF TGTGCCAGTAGTCCCCAGGGGCTAGCGGGACCTTCCTACAATGAGCAGTTCTTC
TRBJ2-2 TRBV4-1 - TRBD1 CASSQETGGLRGTGELFF TGCGCCAGCAGCCAAGAAACAGGGGGTCTACGCGGCACCGGGGAGCTGTTTTTT
TRBJ2-7 TRBV5-4 - - CASSKGQIGSYEQYF TGTGCCAGCAGCAAAGGACAGATCGGCTCCTACGAGCAGTACTTC